This section outlines one TCR beta chain sequence together with its context. Other DNA sequences in this specimen translate into the identical CDR3. The data were obtained in a study of blood T cell repertoires in COVID-19. As for the study in general: Acute and convalescent COVID-19 samples came from the United States, Italy and Spain.

Sequencing used immunoSEQ multiplex PCR; TCRdb keeps in-frame clones, though not all of them. The table lists 150,000 or so clones, 60% to 80% of them singletons. CDR3 length equals 14 residues. Germline V gene sequence: CDR1 SEHNR, CDR2 FQNEAQ (reference sequence). V was pared by 6 bases and J by 2 bases, with 3 bases of the junction left unmatched. Living in 24 US areas, the participants were between about 18 and 100 years of age. Sequenced sample: PBMCs or T cells enriched from blood (not recorded which). The V and J genes are TRBV7-9 and TRBJ1-5; 8 nucleotides line up with TRBD1. The sequence derives from a woman aged 50 to 60 who had recovered from COVID-19. CDR3 in amino acids: CASSLTGGNQPQHF. The CDR3 coding sequence is TGTGCCAGCAGTTTGACAGGGGGCAATCAGCCCCAGCATTTT.